The clone carrying this T cell receptor (beta chain) showed up many times. Original analysis: Nucleated cell number was recorded as an estimate derived from reference gene primer amplification. The table came from immunoSEQ multiplex PCR; TCRdb's copy has only in-frame clones and leaves some out. V, J and clone size reflect that table, while D and trimming were determined from the DNA. This sample has 150,000 to 200,000 clones, with 70% to 80% found just once. CDR1 KGHSH and CDR2 LQKENI come from the germline V gene. The CDR3 totals 14 residues. Trimming shortened V by 4 bases and J by 14 bases, and 18 bases separated the two germline ends. This entry comes from a study of blood T cell repertoires in COVID-19. Across the study: COVID-19 samples from acute and convalescent phases originated in the United States, Italy and Spain.

The sequence was collected from a man aged 55 to 69 with acute or convalescent COVID-19. The V call is TRBV18, the J call TRBJ1-6, with D possibly matching TRBD1 (6 bases). Sequencing input: peripheral blood. The CDR3 region is CASSLTQGRETLHF. CDR3 in DNA: TGTGCCAGCTCACTTACTCAGGGGAGGGAAACCCTCCACTTT. Full variable domain (outside the CDR3, taken from reference TRBV18 and TRBJ1-6): NAGVMQNPRHLVRRRGQEARLRCSPMKGHSHVYWYRQLPEEGLKFMVYLQKENIIDESGMPKERFSAEFPKEGPSILRIQQVVRGDSAAYFCASSLTQGRETLHFGNGTRLTVT.